The TCR beta chain described here comes from a study of early T cells in non-severe SARS-CoV-2 infection. Whole-study context: Sequencing input comprised bulk RNA from unsorted whole blood; chain pairing was not available. Study-level findings and limits: Comparison of clonotypes with VDJdb favored anti-spike CD8 responses while missing private and CD4 specificities.

The CDR3 is 15 amino acids. Germline assignment: CDR1 SGHRS and CDR2 YFSETQ. V gave up 2 bases and J gave up 2 bases; unmatched junction bases: 3. This clonotype was counted a few times. The antigen is unknown. Unique molecular identifiers were affixed to single, distinct cDNA molecules. TCRdb called the 5' RACE reads again in MiXCR, with one record for every CDR3 protein. The sample carries more than 85,000 distinct CDR3 sequences, 15% to 20% recorded once. The specimen was whole blood, collected at baseline. The origin of this receptor is an adult who was a healthcare worker with PCR-confirmed SARS-CoV-2 infection or an uninfected control (not recorded which). The chain employs TRBV5-1 and TRBJ2-2; 7 bases line up with TRBD2. CDR3 DNA sequence: TGCGCCAGCAGCTTCCTAGCGGTCAACACCGGGGAGCTGTTTTTT. It encodes CASSFLAVNTGELFF.